The clone carrying this TCR beta chain came up a few times. Its cognate antigen is unknown. This CDR3 has 16 residues. Germline V CDR1 and CDR2: MGHDK, SYGVNS. The ends lost 2 bases at V and 2 bases at J; junction bases unmatched: 5. This sample was included in a study of T cell repertoires in cytomegalovirus infection. In the study overall: Both recently identified HLA-C-restricted and well-studied HLA-B-restricted CMV epitopes were used in the study. Public TCR beta signatures provided an indication of both CMV infection and a matching HLA type. Findings and caveats of the study: CMV-specific HLA-C-restricted TCR beta clonotypes dominated the ex vivo response. Of the TCR beta families, the public ones yielded a cumulative frequency that identified carriers of CMV plus the relevant HLA.

Each CDR3 protein gets one entry after TCRdb re-called the reads with MiXCR. Of hundreds of thousands of distinct CDR3 sequences in the sample, 33% were seen once. The receptor's source is a human donor in good health (CMV status not recorded). Some clones in this sample may be carry-over from other donors' samples. The specimen was cultured PBMCs, collected from culture after CMV antigen stimulation. The chain combines TRBV25-1 with TRBJ2-2, with 7 bases identical to TRBD1. CDR3 in amino acids: CASSERGQPNTGELFF. The DNA for the CDR3 is TGTGCCAGCAGTGAAAGGGGACAGCCTAACACCGGGGAGCTGTTTTTT.